This T cell receptor beta chain comes out of a study of beta chain features in type 1 diabetes. Findings and caveats of the study: Junctions at VDJ sites from type 1 diabetes patients had fewer insertions and more deletions.

The entirety of the isolated RNA underwent reverse transcription, so expressed TCRB transcripts were sequenced. The method was immunoSEQ multiplex PCR; TCRdb's version includes in-frame clones alone and lacks a portion of them. The table records 310,000 or so clones, 8% to 13% of them present only once. V lost 4 bases and J lost 5; bases outside the gene matches: 19. The CDR3 sequence is 18 residues long. The germline gives CDR1 SGHRS, CDR2 YFSETQ. This clone has a handful of counts. Its antigen remains unknown. Sequencing was done on a sample of naive CD4+ T cells from blood. The origin of this receptor is a woman aged 25 to 39 in good health. The J gene is TRBJ2-5, the V gene TRBV5-1, with TRBD1 matching 8 bases. In nucleotides, the CDR3 is TGCGCCAGCAGCCATACCCCCGAGACAGGGGTGATTTTGGAGACCCAGTACTTC. This translates into CASSHTPETGVILETQYF.